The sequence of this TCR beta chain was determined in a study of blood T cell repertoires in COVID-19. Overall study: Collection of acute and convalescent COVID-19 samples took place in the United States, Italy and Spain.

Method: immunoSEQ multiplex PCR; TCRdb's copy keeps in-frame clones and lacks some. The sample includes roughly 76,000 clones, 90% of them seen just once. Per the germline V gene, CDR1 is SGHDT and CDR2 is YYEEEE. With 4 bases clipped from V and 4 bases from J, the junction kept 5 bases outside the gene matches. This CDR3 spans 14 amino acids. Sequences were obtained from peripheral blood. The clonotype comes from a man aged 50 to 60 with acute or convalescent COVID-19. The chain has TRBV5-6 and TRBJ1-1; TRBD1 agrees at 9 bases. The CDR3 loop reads CASSGTGGSTEAFF. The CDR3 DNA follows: TGTGCCAGCAGCGGAACAGGGGGCAGCACTGAAGCTTTCTTT.